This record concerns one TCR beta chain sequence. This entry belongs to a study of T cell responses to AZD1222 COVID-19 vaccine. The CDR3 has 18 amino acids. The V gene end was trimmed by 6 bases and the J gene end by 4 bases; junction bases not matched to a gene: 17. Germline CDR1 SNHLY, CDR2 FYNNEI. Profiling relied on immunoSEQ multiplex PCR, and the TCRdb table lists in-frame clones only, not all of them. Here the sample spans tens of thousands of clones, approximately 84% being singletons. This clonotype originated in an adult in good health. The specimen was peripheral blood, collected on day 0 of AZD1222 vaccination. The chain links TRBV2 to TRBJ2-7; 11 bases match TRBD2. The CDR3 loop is CASRVALAGGVPIYEQYF. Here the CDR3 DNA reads TGTGCCAGCAGGGTCGCCCTAGCGGGGGGAGTTCCTATTTACGAGCAGTACTTC.